This T cell receptor (beta chain) stems from a study of beta chain features in type 1 diabetes. This clone was counted a few times. Antigen unknown. Expressed TCRB transcripts were sequenced because the entire RNA isolate underwent reverse transcription. Libraries were prepared by immunoSEQ multiplex PCR; TCRdb keeps only in-frame clonotypes and omits some of them. This sample has about 160,000 clones, with 10% found just once. Purity exceeding 95% was reached by all sorted populations. Study-wide points: Researchers caution that PCR might favor shorter templates, equally among patients and controls. TCRB CDR3s from Type 1 diabetes patients were moderately but significantly shorter in all four CD4+ subsets.

V lost 4 bases, J lost 0 bases, and 7 bases lay in between. The germline V gene has CDR1 MDHEN and CDR2 SYDVKM. There are 13 residues in the CDR3. This receptor was obtained from a young man with type 1 diabetes. Sample: central memory CD4+ T cells from blood. The rearrangement uses TRBV28 and TRBJ2-7, with unresolved D. CDR3 nucleotides: TGTGCCAGCAGTTCCCCCTCCTCCTACGAGCAGTACTTC. It specifies CASSSPSSYEQYF.